The 8 T cell receptor beta chains below come from one sample, sequenced in a study of blood T cell repertoires in COVID-19. The assay was immunoSEQ multiplex PCR, and TCRdb's table has in-frame clones only and misses some. The sample records some 100,000 clones, around 85% being singletons. The sample consisted of PBMCs or T cells enriched from blood (not recorded which). Receptor source: a woman aged 50 to 60 who had recovered from COVID-19.

The chain is built from TRBV19 and TRBJ2-5; 10 bases are a match to TRBD1. This CDR3 has 14 residues. In germline, CDR1 is LNHDA, CDR2 SQIVND (reference sequence). The V segment lost 4 bases and the J segment 5 bases; nucleotides outside the gene matches: 4. CDR3 region: CASSTTGGEETQYF. The CDR3 bases are TGTGCCAGTAGTACGACAGGGGGCGAGGAGACCCAGTACTTC.

This chain joins TRBV5-1 and TRBJ2-1; D not resolved. Germline V CDR1 and CDR2: SGHRS, YFSETQ. The V end was cut by 0 bases, the J end by 2 bases, with 6 bases between. This CDR3 has 14 amino acids. The DNA for the CDR3 is TGCGCCAGCAGCTTGGGCTCTACCTACAATGAGCAGTTCTTC. Translation: CASSLGSTYNEQFF.

The V and J genes are TRBV6-5 and TRBJ2-3; 9 bases fit TRBD2. Germline CDR1 is MNHEY and CDR2 is SVGAGI. V dropped 10 bases and J dropped 7; count of bases not matched to a gene: 12. The CDR3 runs 14 residues. CDR3 in DNA: TGTGCCACCGCACAAATAGCGGGAGATTATACGCAGTATTTT. Encoded protein: CATAQIAGDYTQYF.

The chain employs TRBV28 and TRBJ2-7; 9 bases fit TRBD2. This CDR3 comprises 16 residues. The germline V gene encodes CDR1 MDHEN and CDR2 SYDVKM. Germline trimming cut 6 bases from V and 3 bases from J; bases unmatched to any gene: 12. This chain's CDR3 is CASSPGKGGGGYEQYF. The CDR3 DNA sequence: TGTGCCAGCAGCCCGGGGAAAGGCGGGGGGGGCTACGAGCAGTACTTC. Together with reference TRBV28 and TRBJ2-7, the CDR3 gives the full variable domain: DVKVTQSSRYLVKRTGEKVFLECVQDMDHENMFWYRQDPGLGLRLIYFSYDVKMKEKGDIPEGYSVSREKKERFSLILESASTNQTSMYLCASSPGKGGGGYEQYFGPGTRLTVT.

The chain recombines TRBV28 with TRBJ2-7; D is possibly TRBD2 (5 bases). This CDR3 comprises 14 residues. Germline CDR1 MDHEN, CDR2 SYDVKM. V was clipped by 5 bases and J by 3 bases, with 14 bases between them. The CDR3 DNA is TGTGCCAGCAGTCTCACGGGGAATTACTACGAGCAGTACTTC. This sequence encodes CASSLTGNYYEQYF. Filled out from reference TRBV28 and TRBJ2-7, the complete variable domain reads DVKVTQSSRYLVKRTGEKVFLECVQDMDHENMFWYRQDPGLGLRLIYFSYDVKMKEKGDIPEGYSVSREKKERFSLILESASTNQTSMYLCASSLTGNYYEQYFGPGTRLTVT.

V and J are TRBV7-3 and TRBJ2-1; possibly TRBD2 for D (6 bases). V lost 0 bases and J lost 7, with 22 bases in between. Germline V gene data show CDR1 as SGHTA and CDR2 as FQGTGA. CDR3 size: 18 residues. CDR3 sequence: CASSLTRDSFGSENEQFF. CDR3 DNA sequence: TGTGCCAGCAGCTTAACGCGGGACTCGTTTGGTTCGGAGAATGAGCAGTTCTTC.

This clone appeared a single time. The CDR3, as DNA: TGTGCCAGCAGTCTGACTAGCGGAGATCAAGAGACCCAGTACTTC. This encodes CASSLTSGDQETQYF. The chain is built from TRBV6-6 and TRBJ2-5, with 9 bases that match TRBD2. This CDR3 spans 15 amino acids. Germline CDR1 reads MNHNY; CDR2 reads SVGAGI (reference sequence). The trim removed 5 bases at V and 2 bases at J, leaving 6 bases unmatched.

The count of this clone is one. The chain employs TRBV6-5 and TRBJ2-1, with D maybe TRBD2 (6 bases). The germline V gene has CDR1 MNHEY and CDR2 SVGAGI. The CDR3 is made up of 14 amino acids. The V gene lost 9 bases and the J gene lost 7 bases, with 19 bases spanning the gap. The CDR3 spells CASSVGLLINEQFF. For the CDR3, the DNA is TGTGCCAGTTCCGTGGGACTCCTTATAAATGAGCAGTTCTTC.